The source of this T cell receptor (beta chain) is a study of T cell responses to AZD1222 COVID-19 vaccine (dated by TCRdb to the early 2020s). For the wider study: AZD1222 recipients with second doses at about 4 weeks or about 12 weeks were pooled, because spike-specific TCR depth and breadth did not differ between schedules. Trial participants were enrolled into age subgroups of 18-55, 56-69 and 70-plus years, which contained 148, 28 and 57 TCR-sequenced participants, respectively. TCR sequencing was performed for 230 to 250 trial participants, of whom around 210 were given two doses of AZD1222 and 26 were given two doses of MenACWY control vaccine. General study outcomes and caveats: After two AZD1222 doses, spike-specific TCR breadth and depth were significantly higher than at day 0 and than in MenACWY recipients. No day 14 peak-response samples were available, so repertoires were characterized only after the peak T cell response. Vaccine-associated CD4 TCRs spanned the whole spike protein, with dominant responses in regions 160-218 and 743-854. In the small 56-69-year group, the increase in depth fell short of significance, most likely because of low power. Participants were mostly white British and included more females than males, and it was suggested by the authors that clonal diversity may have been underestimated. Only five or six AZD1222 recipients were SARS-CoV-2 seropositive at baseline, limiting conclusions about previously exposed vaccinees. Nearly half of unique spike-specific TCRs reportedly recognized epitopes outside regions mutated in the B.1.351 and B.1.1.7 variants.

Including the terminal cysteine and phenylalanine, the CDR3 comprises 16 residues. The only DNA kept is the CDR3, 48 bases in frame from the first base. Per the germline V gene, SGHRS is the CDR1 and YFSETQ is the CDR2. V was cut back by 0 bases and J by 5 bases, leaving a gap of 15 bases between them. The CDR3 regions of human TCRbeta chains were subjected to immunosequencing. In the paper's pipeline: Repertoire TCRs were checked for matches against a reference library of SARS-CoV-2-specific TCRs that had been generated using the MIRA antigen-specificity platform. Breadth meant the fraction of unique TCRs that were SARS-CoV-2-associated, whereas depth meant the fraction of total T cells that were SARS-CoV-2-associated. Using the MIRA data, each spike-specific TCR was assigned both to the spike region to which the TCR was reactive and to a CD4 or CD8 class. Log10-transformed breadth and depth values were compared by one-way ANOVA with Sidak's multiple comparisons tests. This is the immuneACCESS table as TCRdb keeps it, with only in-frame sequences that have V and J called. A part of the clones is gone; compared with another copy, unresolved V genes explain less than half, and the rest is unexplained. D and trimming come from the DNA, and the V and J calls and clone size come from that table. The sample table contains some 130,000 clones; only one count was recorded for 90% of them. The top ten hold 6.9% of the sample.

The sample's time point, from its label and the paper: baseline before first vaccination. Samples from vaccinated people were obtained from the UK trials COV001 and COV002, which included a single-blind randomized controlled phase 2/3 trial of AZD1222 (ChAdOx1 nCoV-19) in healthy adults. Trial participant PBMC samples were collected at day 0 and day 28 after the second dose for TCRbeta chain sequencing. For this clone: Its antigen is still unknown. It has no much larger one-base neighbor in the sample; base qualities were not kept.

Here the chain combines TRBV5-1 and TRBJ2-4; 6 matching bases give a weak D call of TRBD1. Material: peripheral blood, obtained on day 0 of AZD1222 vaccination. The sequence came from an adult in good health. The DNA sequence reads TGCGCCAGCAGCTTGGGCGGCAGGACAGCTCAAAACATTCAGTACTTC. This translates into CASSLGGRTAQNIQYF.